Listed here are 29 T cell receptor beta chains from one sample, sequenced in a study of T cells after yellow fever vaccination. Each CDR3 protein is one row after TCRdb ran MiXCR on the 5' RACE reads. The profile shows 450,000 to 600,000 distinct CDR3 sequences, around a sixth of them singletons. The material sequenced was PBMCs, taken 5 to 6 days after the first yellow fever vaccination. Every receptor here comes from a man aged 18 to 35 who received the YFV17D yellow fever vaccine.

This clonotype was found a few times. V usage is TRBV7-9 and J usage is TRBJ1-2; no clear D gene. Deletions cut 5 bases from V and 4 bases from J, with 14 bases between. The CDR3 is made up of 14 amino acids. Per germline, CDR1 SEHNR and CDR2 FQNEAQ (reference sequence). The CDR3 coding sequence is TGTGCCAGCAGCCGCACCCCGACTGTCTATGGCTACACCTTC. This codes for CASSRTPTVYGYTF. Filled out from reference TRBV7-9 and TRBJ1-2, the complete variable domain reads DTGVSQNPRHKITKRGQNVTFRCDPISEHNRLYWYRQTLGQGPEFLTYFQNEAQLEKSRLLSDRFSAERPKGSFSTLEIQRTEQGDSAMYLCASSRTPTVYGYTFGSGTRLTVV.

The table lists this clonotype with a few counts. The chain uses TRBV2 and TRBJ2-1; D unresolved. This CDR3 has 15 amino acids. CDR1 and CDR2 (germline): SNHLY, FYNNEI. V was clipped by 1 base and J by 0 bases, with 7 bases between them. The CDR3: CASSEEAHSYNEQFF. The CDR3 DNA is TGTGCCAGCAGTGAAGAGGCCCACTCCTACAATGAGCAGTTCTTC.

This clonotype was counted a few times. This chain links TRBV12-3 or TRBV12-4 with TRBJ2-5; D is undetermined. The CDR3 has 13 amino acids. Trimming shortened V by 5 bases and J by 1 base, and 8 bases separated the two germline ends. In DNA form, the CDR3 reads TGTGCCAGCAGTCGGATGACCCAAGAGACCCAGTACTTC. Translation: CASSRMTQETQYF.

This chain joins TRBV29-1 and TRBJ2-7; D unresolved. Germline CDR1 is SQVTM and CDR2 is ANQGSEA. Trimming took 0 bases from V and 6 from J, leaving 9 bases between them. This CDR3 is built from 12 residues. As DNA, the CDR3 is TGCAGCGTTGAAGATCAAGGGCTCGAGCAGTACGTC. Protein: CSVEDQGLEQYV.

In DNA, the CDR3 is TGCAGTGCTAGGGGGCCAGCGAACACTGAAGCTTTCTTT. This sequence encodes CSARGPANTEAFF. The chain has TRBV20-1 and TRBJ1-1; a weak D match, TRBD1 (5 bases). With 3 bases removed from V and 1 base from J, the gap between germline ends came to 9 bases. From germline, CDR1 is DFQATT and CDR2 SNEGSKA (reference sequence). The CDR3 consists of 13 residues.

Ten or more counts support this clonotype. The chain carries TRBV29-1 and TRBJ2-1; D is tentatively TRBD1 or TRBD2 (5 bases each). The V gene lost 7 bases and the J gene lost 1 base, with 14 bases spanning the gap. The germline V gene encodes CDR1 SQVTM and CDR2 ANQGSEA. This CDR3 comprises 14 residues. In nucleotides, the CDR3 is TGCAGCGGAACCGGGACCCCGTCCTACAATGAGCAGTTCTTC. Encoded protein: CSGTGTPSYNEQFF.

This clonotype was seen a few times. This CDR3 reads CASSWEQITGELFF. Here the CDR3 DNA reads TGTGCCAGCAGCTGGGAACAGATAACCGGGGAGCTGTTTTTT. V gene TRBV5-6 combines with J gene TRBJ2-2, with D unresolved. With 3 bases removed from V and 5 bases from J, the gap between germline ends came to 11 bases. This CDR3 is built from 14 residues. Germline V CDR1 and CDR2: SGHDT, YYEEEE. The variable domain in full, completed from reference TRBV5-6 and TRBJ2-2, reads DAGVTQSPTHLIKTRGQQVTLRCSPKSGHDTVSWYQQALGQGPQFIFQYYEEEERQRGNFPDRFSGHQFPNYSSELNVNALLLGDSALYLCASSWEQITGELFFGEGSRLTVL.

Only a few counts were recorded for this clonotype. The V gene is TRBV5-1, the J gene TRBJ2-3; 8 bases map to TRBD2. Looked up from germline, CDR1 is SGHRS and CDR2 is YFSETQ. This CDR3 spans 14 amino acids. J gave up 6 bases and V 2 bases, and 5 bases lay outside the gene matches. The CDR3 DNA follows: TGCGCCAGCAGCTTCGGAGCGGGGGAGGATACGCAGTATTTT. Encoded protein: CASSFGAGEDTQYF.

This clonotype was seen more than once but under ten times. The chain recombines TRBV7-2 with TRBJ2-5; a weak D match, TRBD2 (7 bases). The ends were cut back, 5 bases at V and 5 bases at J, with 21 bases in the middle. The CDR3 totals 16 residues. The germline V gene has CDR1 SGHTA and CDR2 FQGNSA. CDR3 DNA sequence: TGTGCCAGCAGCCCCCCTGGGGGGGGGGGCCCGGAGACCCAGTACTTC. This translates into CASSPPGGGGPETQYF.

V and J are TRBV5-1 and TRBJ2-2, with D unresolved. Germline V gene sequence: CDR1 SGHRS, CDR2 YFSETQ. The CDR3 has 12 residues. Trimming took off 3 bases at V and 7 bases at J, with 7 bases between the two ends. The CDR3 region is CASSSASGELFF. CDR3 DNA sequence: TGCGCCAGCAGCTCGGCGAGCGGGGAGCTGTTTTTT.

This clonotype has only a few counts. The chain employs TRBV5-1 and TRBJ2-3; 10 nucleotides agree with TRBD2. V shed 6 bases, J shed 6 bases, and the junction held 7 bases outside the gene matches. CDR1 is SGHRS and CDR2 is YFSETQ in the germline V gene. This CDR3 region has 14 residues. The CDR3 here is CASKTSGVKDTQYF. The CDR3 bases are TGCGCCAGCAAAACTAGCGGGGTAAAGGATACGCAGTATTTT.

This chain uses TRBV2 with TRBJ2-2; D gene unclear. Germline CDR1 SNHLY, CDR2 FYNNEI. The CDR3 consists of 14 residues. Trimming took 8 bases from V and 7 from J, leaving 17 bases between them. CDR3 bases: TGTGCCAGCTTATACCAGGAGATAATCGGGGAGCTGTTTTTT. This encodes CASLYQEIIGELFF.

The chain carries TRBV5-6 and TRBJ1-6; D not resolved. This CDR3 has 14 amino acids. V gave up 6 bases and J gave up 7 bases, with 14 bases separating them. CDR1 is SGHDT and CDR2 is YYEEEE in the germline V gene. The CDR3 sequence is CASTTVSGNSPLHF. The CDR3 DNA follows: TGTGCCAGCACTACAGTGTCGGGGAATTCACCCCTCCACTTT.

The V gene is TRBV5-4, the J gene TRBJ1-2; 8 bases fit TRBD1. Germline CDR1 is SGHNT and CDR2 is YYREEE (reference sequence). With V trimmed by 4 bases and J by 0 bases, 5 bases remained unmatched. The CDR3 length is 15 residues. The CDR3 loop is CASSAGTGANYGYTF. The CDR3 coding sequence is TGTGCCAGCAGCGCAGGGACAGGAGCTAACTATGGCTACACCTTC.

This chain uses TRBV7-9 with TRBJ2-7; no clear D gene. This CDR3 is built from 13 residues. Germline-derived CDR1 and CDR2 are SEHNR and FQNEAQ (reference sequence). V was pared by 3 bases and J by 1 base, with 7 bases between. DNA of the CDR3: TGTGCCAGCAGCTTCCCGGAATCCTACGAGCAGTACGTC. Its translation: CASSFPESYEQYV.

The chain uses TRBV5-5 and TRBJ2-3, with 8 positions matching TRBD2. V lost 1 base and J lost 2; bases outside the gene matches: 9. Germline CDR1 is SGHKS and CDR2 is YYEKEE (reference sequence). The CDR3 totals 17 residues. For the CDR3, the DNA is TGTGCCAGCAGCTTGATCTTGGGCGGGGGGACCACAGATACGCAGTATTTT. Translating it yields CASSLILGGGTTDTQYF.

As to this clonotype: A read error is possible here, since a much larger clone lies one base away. The CDR3 coding sequence is TGCGCCAGCAGCCAAGAGACCTGGGGTGGCTACACCTTC. It yields the protein CASSQETWGGYTF. The chain combines TRBV4-3 with TRBJ1-2; D remains ambiguous. The germline V and J ends were trimmed by 0 bases and 7 bases, with 9 bases remaining between them. The CDR3 extends over 13 amino acids. Germline CDR1 is LGHNA and CDR2 is YSLEER.

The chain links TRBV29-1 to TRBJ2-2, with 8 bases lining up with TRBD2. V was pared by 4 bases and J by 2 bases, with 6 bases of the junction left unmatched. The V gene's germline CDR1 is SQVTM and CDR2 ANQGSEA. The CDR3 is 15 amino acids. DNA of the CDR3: TGCAGCGTTGGGACGCGGGGGGTCAACACCGGGGAGCTGTTTTTT. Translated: CSVGTRGVNTGELFF.

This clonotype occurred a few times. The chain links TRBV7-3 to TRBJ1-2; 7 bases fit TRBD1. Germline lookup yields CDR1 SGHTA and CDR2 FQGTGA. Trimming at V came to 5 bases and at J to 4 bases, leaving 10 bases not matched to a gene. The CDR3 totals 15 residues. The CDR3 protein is CASSRPHGTAYGYTF. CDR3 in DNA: TGTGCCAGCAGCCGCCCCCACGGGACAGCCTATGGCTACACCTTC. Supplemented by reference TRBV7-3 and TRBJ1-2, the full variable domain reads GAGVSQTPSNKVTEKGKYVELRCDPISGHTALYWYRQSLGQGPEFLIYFQGTGAADDSGLPNDRFFAVRPEGSVSTLKIQRTERGDSAVYLCASSRPHGTAYGYTFGSGTRLTVV.

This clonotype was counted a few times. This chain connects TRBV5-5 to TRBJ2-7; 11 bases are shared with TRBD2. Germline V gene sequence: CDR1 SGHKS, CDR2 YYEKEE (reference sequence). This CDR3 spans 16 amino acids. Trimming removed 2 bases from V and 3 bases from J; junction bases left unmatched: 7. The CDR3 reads CASSLVAGGLIYEQYF. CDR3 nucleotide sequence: TGTGCCAGCAGCTTAGTAGCGGGGGGGCTCATCTACGAGCAGTACTTC.

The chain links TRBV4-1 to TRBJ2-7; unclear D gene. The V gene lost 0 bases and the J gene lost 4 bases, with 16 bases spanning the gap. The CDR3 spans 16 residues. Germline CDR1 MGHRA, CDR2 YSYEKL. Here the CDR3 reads CASSQDRRPRVYEQYF. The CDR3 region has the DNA TGCGCCAGCAGCCAAGATCGGCGGCCCAGAGTGTACGAGCAGTACTTC.

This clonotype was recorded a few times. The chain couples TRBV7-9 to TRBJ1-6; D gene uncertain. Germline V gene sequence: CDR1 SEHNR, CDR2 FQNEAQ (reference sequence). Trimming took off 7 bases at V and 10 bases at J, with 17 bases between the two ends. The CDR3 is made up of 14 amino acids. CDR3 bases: TGTGCCAGCACCCCAGGAGAGGGAGCCTCACCCCTCCACTTT. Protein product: CASTPGEGASPLHF. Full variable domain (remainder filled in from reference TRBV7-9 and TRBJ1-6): DTGVSQNPRHKITKRGQNVTFRCDPISEHNRLYWYRQTLGQGPEFLTYFQNEAQLEKSRLLSDRFSAERPKGSFSTLEIQRTEQGDSAMYLCASTPGEGASPLHFGNGTRLTVT.

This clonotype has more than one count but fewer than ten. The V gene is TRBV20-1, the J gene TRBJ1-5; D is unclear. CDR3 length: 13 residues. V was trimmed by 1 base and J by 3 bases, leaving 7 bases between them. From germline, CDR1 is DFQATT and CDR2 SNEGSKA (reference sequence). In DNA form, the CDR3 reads TGCAGTGCTAGAGTGGGGAACAATCAGCCCCAGCATTTT. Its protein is CSARVGNNQPQHF.

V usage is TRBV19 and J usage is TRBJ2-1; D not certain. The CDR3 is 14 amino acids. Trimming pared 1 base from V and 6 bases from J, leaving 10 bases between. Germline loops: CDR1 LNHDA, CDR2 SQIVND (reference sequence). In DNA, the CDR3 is TGTGCCAGTAGTATAGTCAAACTCTCCAATGAGCAGTTCTTC. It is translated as CASSIVKLSNEQFF.

CDR3 nucleotide sequence: TGTGCCAGCGACCGGGGGGCTCAGCCCCAGCATTTT. Residues: CASDRGAQPQHF. The chain carries TRBV7-9 and TRBJ1-5, with D maybe TRBD1 (6 bases). V gave up 8 bases and J gave up 6 bases, with 11 bases separating them. CDR1 is SEHNR, CDR2 FQNEAQ, per germline (reference sequence). There are 12 residues in the CDR3.

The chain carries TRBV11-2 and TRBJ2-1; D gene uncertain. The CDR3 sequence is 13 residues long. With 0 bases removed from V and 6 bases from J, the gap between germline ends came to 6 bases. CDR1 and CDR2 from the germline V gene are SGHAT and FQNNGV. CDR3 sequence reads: CASSLDLTNEQFF. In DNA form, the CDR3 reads TGTGCCAGCAGCTTAGATCTGACCAATGAGCAGTTCTTC.

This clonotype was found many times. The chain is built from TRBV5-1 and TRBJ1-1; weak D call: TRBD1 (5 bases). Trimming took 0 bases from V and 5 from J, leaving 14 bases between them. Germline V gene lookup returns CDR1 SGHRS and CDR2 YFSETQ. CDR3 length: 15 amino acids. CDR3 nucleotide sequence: TGCGCCAGCAGCTTGGCTGGGACGGCAGATACTGAAGCTTTCTTT. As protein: CASSLAGTADTEAFF.

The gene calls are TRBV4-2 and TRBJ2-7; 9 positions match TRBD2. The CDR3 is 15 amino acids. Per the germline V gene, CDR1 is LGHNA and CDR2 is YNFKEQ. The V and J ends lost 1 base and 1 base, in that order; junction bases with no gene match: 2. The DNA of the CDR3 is TGTGCCAGCAGCCAAGGTAGCGGGGGTTCCTACGAGCAGTACTTC. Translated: CASSQGSGGSYEQYF.

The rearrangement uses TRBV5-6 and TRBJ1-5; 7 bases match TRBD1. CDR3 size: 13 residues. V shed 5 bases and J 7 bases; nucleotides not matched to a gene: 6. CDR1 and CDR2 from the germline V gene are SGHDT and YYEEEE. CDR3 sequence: CASSTGAGQPQHF. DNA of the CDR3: TGTGCCAGCAGTACAGGGGCAGGGCAGCCCCAGCATTTT. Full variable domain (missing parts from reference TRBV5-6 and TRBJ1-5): DAGVTQSPTHLIKTRGQQVTLRCSPKSGHDTVSWYQQALGQGPQFIFQYYEEEERQRGNFPDRFSGHQFPNYSSELNVNALLLGDSALYLCASSTGAGQPQHFGDGTRLSIL.